The 23 T cell receptor beta chains reported below all come from one sample, sequenced in a study of T cells after yellow fever vaccination. TCRdb re-called the 5' RACE reads through MiXCR, storing one row per CDR3 protein. Of roughly 310,000 distinct CDR3 sequences in the sample, about 8.7% were seen once. Sequenced material: PBMCs, taken on the day of the first yellow fever vaccination. Receptors were obtained from a man younger than 35 who received the YFV17D yellow fever vaccine.

The sample holds many counts of this clonotype. The chain links TRBV28 to TRBJ1-2; 9 nucleotides agree with TRBD1. The CDR3 has 14 amino acids. CDR1 and CDR2 (germline): MDHEN, SYDVKM. V dropped 6 bases and J dropped 7; count of bases not matched to a gene: 9. The CDR3 DNA follows: TGTGCCAGCAGGACCGGGACAGGGAGTGTTGGCTACACCTTC. Protein: CASRTGTGSVGYTF.

A few counts support this clonotype. The rearrangement joins TRBV20-1 to TRBJ2-2, with TRBD2 identical over 12 bases. Germline V gene lookup returns CDR1 DFQATT and CDR2 SNEGSKA (reference sequence). The CDR3 totals 16 residues. Trimming removed 6 bases from V and 3 bases from J; junction bases left unmatched: 8. The CDR3 sequence is CSAAGTSGFYTGELFF. The CDR3 DNA reads TGCAGTGCCGCTGGGACTAGCGGGTTTTACACCGGGGAGCTGTTTTTT.

Note on this clonotype: The junction and the germline gene differ at one end; a read error may be behind it. This chain links TRBV4-3 with TRBJ2-7; either TRBD1 or TRBD2 may supply D (5 bases each). There are 16 residues in the CDR3. Per the germline V gene, CDR1 is LGHNA and CDR2 is YSLEER. CDR3 sequence reads: CAGSRNAKGSSYEQYF. CDR3 bases: TGCGCCGGCAGCCGGAACGCCAAGGGGAGCTCCTACGAGCAGTACTTC.

This clonotype has more than one count but fewer than ten. This sequence joins TRBV7-2 and TRBJ2-2; D is perhaps TRBD1 (5 bases). Trimming stripped 3 bases from V and 7 bases from J, with 12 bases between. Germline V gene data show CDR1 as SGHTA and CDR2 as FQGNSA. The CDR3 loop spans 14 amino acids. The CDR3 nucleotides read TGTGCCAGCAGCTTCATGGGCAGGGACGGGGAGCTGTTTTTT. Translating gives CASSFMGRDGELFF.

This clonotype appeared a few times. The chain combines TRBV11-2 with TRBJ2-5; either TRBD1 or TRBD2 may supply D (6 bases each). Per the germline V gene, CDR1 is SGHAT and CDR2 is FQNNGV. There are 16 residues in the CDR3. Trimming stripped 5 bases from V and 1 base from J, with 17 bases between. CDR3 region: CASSAGGWTAQETQYF. The CDR3 nucleotides read TGTGCCAGCAGCGCCGGGGGATGGACAGCCCAAGAGACCCAGTACTTC.

In this sample, this clonotype turned up a few times. This rearrangement joins TRBV5-4 to TRBJ2-4; 7 bases are a match to TRBD1. V dropped 4 bases and J dropped 7; count of bases not matched to a gene: 5. Germline values: CDR1 SGHNT, CDR2 YYREEE (reference sequence). The CDR3 consists of 13 residues. The CDR3 DNA is TGTGCCAGCAGCAGACAGGGAGCGAACATTCAGTACTTC. Protein product: CASSRQGANIQYF. Full variable domain (rest looked up from reference TRBV5-4 and TRBJ2-4): ETGVTQSPTHLIKTRGQQVTLRCSSQSGHNTVSWYQQALGQGPQFIFQYYREEENGRGNFPPRFSGLQFPNYSSELNVNALELDDSALYLCASSRQGANIQYFGAGTRLSVL.

The chain uses TRBV21-1 and TRBJ1-2; TRBD1 is the table's D call and was not checked against the DNA. TRBV21-1 is a pseudogene. The CDR3 contains 15 residues. The CDR3 sequence is CASSFHLTGVAGYTF. The CDR3 nucleotides read TGTGCCAGCAGCTTTCACTTGACAGGCGTCGCTGGCTACACCTTC.

In this sample, this clonotype turned up a few times. As DNA, the CDR3 is TGTGCCAGCAGCTTGGGACATTACACTGAAGCTTTCTTT. Protein product: CASSLGHYTEAFF. The chain couples TRBV7-2 to TRBJ1-1, with D possibly being TRBD1 (6 bases). This CDR3 is 13 amino acids long. The V end lost 3 bases, the J end lost 3 bases, and 8 bases lay between the germline ends. The germline gives CDR1 SGHTA, CDR2 FQGNSA.

CDR3 nucleotide sequence: TGTGCCAGCAGCTTACAGCCCTATGGCTACACCTTC. It specifies CASSLQPYGYTF. The J gene is TRBJ1-2, the V gene TRBV7-2; D unresolved. In germline, CDR1 is SGHTA, CDR2 FQGNSA. V was shortened by 2 bases and J by 4 bases, with 5 bases between the two germline ends. The CDR3 totals 12 residues. The full variable domain, rest sourced from reference TRBV7-2 and TRBJ1-2, is GAGVSQSPSNKVTEKGKDVELRCDPISGHTALYWYRQSLGQGLEFLIYFQGNSAPDKSGLPSDRFSAERTGGSVSTLTIQRTQQEDSAVYLCASSLQPYGYTFGSGTRLTVV.

The rearrangement links TRBV4-1 to TRBJ2-6; D is uncertain. The CDR3 has 14 residues. Germline CDR1 is MGHRA and CDR2 is YSYEKL. V was pared by 1 base and J by 4 bases, with 5 bases between. CDR3 sequence: CASSQVVGANVLTF. CDR3 nucleotides: TGCGCCAGCAGCCAAGTCGTGGGGGCCAACGTCCTGACTTTC.

DNA for the CDR3: TGTGCCAGCAGTGAAAAGTGGGAGGGCGTAAGGCAGTTCTTC. As protein: CASSEKWEGVRQFF. The genes are TRBV6-1 and TRBJ2-1; 7 nucleotides align to TRBD2. CDR3 length: 14 amino acids. Germline V gives CDR1 MNHNS, CDR2 SASEGT. V trimming: 2 bases; J trimming: 12 bases; junction bases outside the gene matches: 10.

This clonotype has ten or more counts. The V call is TRBV7-2, the J call TRBJ2-3; D call uncertain. The CDR3 loop spans 13 amino acids. Germline V gene sequence: CDR1 SGHTA, CDR2 FQGNSA. V shed 1 base and J shed 4 bases, with 6 bases lying between them. The CDR3, as DNA: TGTGCCAGCAGCTTAGTAGGGTCAGATACGCAGTATTTT. As protein: CASSLVGSDTQYF.

This clonotype was seen only a few times. V is TRBV6-1 and J is TRBJ2-5; TRBD2 aligns across 14 bases. V shed 6 bases, J shed 5 bases, and the junction held 14 bases outside the gene matches. Germline CDR1 reads MNHNS; CDR2 reads SASEGT. The CDR3 totals 18 residues. The CDR3 spells CASRTGTSGSLLRETQYF. The CDR3 bases are TGTGCCAGCAGAACCGGGACTAGCGGGAGCCTTCTTCGTGAGACCCAGTACTTC.

V usage is TRBV18 and J usage is TRBJ1-4; a possible D gene is TRBD1 (5 bases). The ends were cut back, 3 bases at V and 6 bases at J, with 8 bases in the middle. This CDR3 contains 13 residues. Germline CDR1 KGHSH, CDR2 LQKENI. CDR3 residues: CASSPGTDEKLFF. The CDR3 coding sequence is TGTGCCAGCTCACCGGGGACGGATGAAAAACTGTTTTTT.

The rearrangement uses TRBV6-6 and TRBJ1-2; a weak D match, TRBD1 (6 bases). This CDR3 has 12 amino acids. V dropped 4 bases and J dropped 8 bases, with 11 bases sitting between them. CDR1 MNHNY and CDR2 SVGAGI come from the germline V gene (reference sequence). The CDR3, as DNA: TGTGCCAGCAGTTCCAACAGGGCAGGCTACACCTTC. Protein product: CASSSNRAGYTF.

CDR3 sequence reads: CASSRGQGTEKLFF. The CDR3 nucleotides read TGTGCCAGCAGCCGGGGACAGGGGACTGAAAAACTGTTTTTT. V usage is TRBV7-2 and J usage is TRBJ1-4; 10 bases match TRBD1. J lost 7 bases, V lost 5 bases, and 4 bases had no gene match. Germline V lookup: CDR1 SGHTA, CDR2 FQGNSA. There are 14 residues in the CDR3.

This clonotype turned up a few times. The chain is built from TRBV20-1 and TRBJ2-1; TRBD2 matches at 10 bases. Germline-derived CDR1 and CDR2 are DFQATT and SNEGSKA (reference sequence). The CDR3 covers 15 residues. The V segment lost 2 bases and the J segment 4 bases; nucleotides outside the gene matches: 5. CDR3 nucleotides: TGCAGTGCTAGACTAGCGGGGGTTTCGTACAATGAGCAGTTCTTC. This sequence encodes CSARLAGVSYNEQFF.

The chain employs TRBV5-1 and TRBJ1-2, with D perhaps TRBD1 (5 bases). The length of the CDR3 is 17 residues. Trimming stripped 2 bases from V and 2 bases from J, with 19 bases between. The germline V gene encodes CDR1 SGHRS and CDR2 YFSETQ. DNA of the CDR3: TGCGCCAGCAGCTTAGGAGGGGACCTGGCCATGAACTATGGCTACACCTTC. It encodes CASSLGGDLAMNYGYTF.

The chain recombines TRBV5-1 with TRBJ1-4; D is ambiguous. The CDR3 totals 10 residues. Trimming left V 10 bases short and J 2 bases short, with 3 bases between. Germline V gives CDR1 SGHRS, CDR2 YFSETQ. In DNA form, the CDR3 reads TGCGCCTACACTAATGAAAAACTGTTTTTT. It yields the protein CAYTNEKLFF.

This sequence joins TRBV5-1 and TRBJ2-2, with a weak D call TRBD1 (6 bases). Per germline, CDR1 SGHRS and CDR2 YFSETQ. Trimming shortened V by 4 bases and J by 4 bases, and 14 bases separated the two germline ends. The CDR3 length is 15 residues. The CDR3, as DNA: TGCGCCAGCAGCAAACGGACAGATCTCACCGGGGAGCTGTTTTTT. Amino acid sequence: CASSKRTDLTGELFF.

The V gene is TRBV7-6, the J gene TRBJ1-1; maybe TRBD1 (5 bases). The CDR3 is 15 residues long. Trimming took 4 bases from V and 5 from J, leaving 17 bases between them. CDR1 is SGHVS, CDR2 FNYEAQ, per germline. CDR3 sequence reads: CASSSHPNGGTEAFF. The DNA for the CDR3 is TGTGCCAGCAGCTCGCACCCCAACGGGGGGACTGAAGCTTTCTTT.

This clonotype was observed at least ten times. An end of the junction does not agree with germline; a read error may underlie this. V is TRBV7-2 and J is TRBJ2-5, with a weak D call TRBD2 (6 bases). CDR1 is SGHTA and CDR2 is FQGNSA in the germline V gene. This CDR3 spans 15 amino acids. This CDR3 is CASSLAAGSQETQYF. The CDR3 DNA reads TGTGCCAGCAGTTTAGCGGCAGGAAGTCAAGAGACCCAGTACTTC. Full variable domain (remainder filled in from reference TRBV7-2 and TRBJ2-5): GAGVSQSPSNKVTEKGKDVELRCDPISGHTALYWYRQSLGQGLEFLIYFQGNSAPDKSGLPSDRFSAERTGGSVSTLTIQRTQQEDSAVYLCASSLAAGSQETQYFGPGTRLLVL.

This clonotype was found a few times. The genes are TRBV12-3 or TRBV12-4 and TRBJ1-1; D not certain. Trimming took 6 bases from V and 5 from J, leaving 16 bases between them. The CDR3 is 14 residues long. CDR3: CASRPGLSRTEAFF. DNA of the CDR3: TGTGCCAGCAGGCCGGGCCTATCCAGGACTGAAGCTTTCTTT.